This T cell receptor (beta chain) comes out of a study of regulatory T cells in long-lasting Graves disease. Study-level findings and limits: The study found TRBV28, TRBJ1-2 and TRBJ2-5 favored in persistent disease.

About this clonotype: Antigen: not known.

iRepertoire HTBI primers and Arm-PCR of CDR3 regions built TCR beta libraries. TCRdb called the multiplex PCR reads again in MiXCR, with one record for every CDR3 protein. The sample carries more than 450,000 distinct CDR3 sequences, 9.5% to 15% recorded once. CDR3 length: 18 residues. CDR1 is MNHNS, CDR2 SASEGT, per germline. Trimming stripped 6 bases from V and 6 bases from J, with 24 bases between. Time point specified: newly diagnosed GD, antithyroid drugs for less than 3 months. From PBMCs, RNA was extracted and then used to make the TCR library. The sample also formed part of further work on T cells in Graves' hyperthyroidism and ophthalmopathy. That source notes: Carried out on the TCR CDR3, a first-round RT-PCR used the HTBI primer set. The model identified upcoming ophthalmopathy a median 6.5 months ahead of onset.

This chain joins TRBV6-1 and TRBJ1-6; possibly TRBD1 for D (6 bases). This TCR was sampled from a woman in her thirties with Graves disease. The specimen comprised peripheral blood mononuclear cells (PBMCs), sampled at new diagnosis, from a patient treated with antithyroid drugs. The CDR3 here is CASSGPTTDRATNSPLHF. The CDR3, as DNA: TGTGCCAGCAGCGGTCCAACAACGGACAGAGCGACTAATTCACCCCTCCACTTT.